Listed below are T cell receptor beta chains from one sample, sequenced in a study of CD8+ T cells in alopecia areata. Measured with immunoSEQ multiplex PCR; TCRdb has only the in-frame clones, and not every one. The sample lists some 190,000 clones, roughly half occurring once. Sequencing was performed on CD8+ T cells sorted from blood, taken around week 53, from a patient treated with tofacitinib. The receptors come from a human donor with alopecia areata. Both conserved end residues are part of each CDR3. D genes are given only for firm matches. Where a row states a size, it is once, few, many or the class of an expanded clone; other rows omit it.

j_gene,d_gene,v_gene,abundance,CDR3aa,CDR3nt
TRBJ2-3,TRBD2,TRBV7-2,.,CASSSGLAYTDTQYF,TGTGCCAGCAGCTCGGGACTAGCGTACACAGATACGCAGTATTTT
TRBJ2-7,TRBD2,TRBV14,.,CASSYGLAGEQYF,TGTGCCAGCAGCTATGGACTAGCGGGGGAGCAGTACTTC
TRBJ1-1,.,TRBV30,.,CAWSVRATEAFF,TGTGCCTGGAGTGTACGAGCTACTGAAGCTTTCTTT
TRBJ1-5,TRBD1,TRBV27,few,CASSLLQGANQPQHF,TGTGCCAGCAGTTTATTACAGGGGGCGAATCAGCCCCAGCATTTT
TRBJ2-2,TRBD1,TRBV6-5,.,CASMVTGGSGELFF,TGTGCCAGCATGGTGACAGGGGGCTCCGGGGAGCTGTTTTTT
TRBJ2-1,TRBD2,TRBV7-8,few,CASSPQAGGNYNEQFF,TGTGCCAGCAGTCCTCAAGCGGGGGGGAACTACAATGAGCAGTTCTTC
TRBJ2-2,.,TRBV7-9,.,CASSFGVNTGELFF,TGTGCCAGCAGCTTCGGGGTGAACACCGGGGAGCTGTTTTTT
TRBJ2-1,TRBD1,TRBV10-3,few,CAIPGGQGHEQFF,TGTGCCATCCCAGGGGGACAGGGACATGAGCAGTTCTTC
TRBJ1-2,TRBD1,TRBV10-3,.,CAISEQGADGYTF,TGTGCCATCAGTGAGCAGGGGGCAGATGGCTACACCTTC
TRBJ1-1,.,TRBV27,few,CASSFSTLNTEAFF,TGTGCCAGCAGTTTCTCTACACTGAACACTGAAGCTTTCTTT